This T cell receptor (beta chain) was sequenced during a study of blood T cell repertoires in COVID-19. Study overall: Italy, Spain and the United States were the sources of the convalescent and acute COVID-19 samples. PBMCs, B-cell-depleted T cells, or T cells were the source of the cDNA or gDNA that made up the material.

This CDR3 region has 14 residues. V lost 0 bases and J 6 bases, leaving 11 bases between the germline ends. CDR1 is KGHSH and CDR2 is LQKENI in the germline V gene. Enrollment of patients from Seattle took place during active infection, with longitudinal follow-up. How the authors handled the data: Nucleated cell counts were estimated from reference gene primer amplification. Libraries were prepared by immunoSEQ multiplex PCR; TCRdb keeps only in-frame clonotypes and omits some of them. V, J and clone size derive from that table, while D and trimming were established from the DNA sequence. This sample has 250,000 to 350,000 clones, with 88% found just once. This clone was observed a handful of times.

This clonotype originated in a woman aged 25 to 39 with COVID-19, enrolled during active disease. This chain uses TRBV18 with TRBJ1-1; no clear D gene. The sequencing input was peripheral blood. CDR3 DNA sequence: TGTGCCAGCTCACCACCCGGGGTCAGTCCTGAAGCTTTCTTT. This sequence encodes CASSPPGVSPEAFF.